What follows are 6 T cell receptor beta chains derived from one specimen sequenced in a study of cytomegalovirus exposure and HLA in healthy donors. Vbeta (60) and Jbeta (13) primers were used in the PCR. Sequencing was performed with immunoSEQ multiplex PCR; in TCRdb, only in-frame clones are kept and a portion is missing. The table lists 150,000 or so clones, 70% to 85% of them singletons. Sequenced sample: PBMCs. These receptor sequences come from a woman aged 40 to 50 in good health and CMV-seronegative.

V usage is TRBV7-2 and J usage is TRBJ2-7; the match to TRBD1 covers 9 bases. Trimming took 6 bases from V and 1 from J; bases not matched to a gene: 7. This CDR3 spans 15 amino acids. Germline CDR1 is SGHTA and CDR2 is FQGNSA. CDR3 in amino acids: CASRRDRAGSYEQYF. Written as DNA, the CDR3 is TGTGCCAGCAGGCGGGACAGGGCTGGGTCCTACGAGCAGTACTTC.

V and J are TRBV15 and TRBJ1-5; D is ambiguous. Trimming took 5 bases from V and 0 from J, leaving 5 bases between them. This CDR3 contains 13 residues. CDR1 and CDR2 from the germline V gene are LNHNV and YYDKDF (reference sequence). The DNA for the CDR3 is TGTGCCACCAGCGTTAATAGCAATCAGCCCCAGCATTTT. This encodes CATSVNSNQPQHF.

CDR3 DNA: TGTGCCAGCAGCATGGGGGAGGGAAACACTGAAGCTTTCTTT. Residues: CASSMGEGNTEAFF. The V call is TRBV7-8, the J call TRBJ1-1; possibly TRBD1 for D (5 bases). Looked up from germline, CDR1 is SGHVS and CDR2 is FQNEAQ. V lost 5 bases and J lost 2, with 12 bases in between. This CDR3 is built from 14 residues.

The CDR3 coding sequence is TGCGCCAGCAGCTCGGGACAGGGGAGTGGCTTTGGGTACGAGCAGTACTTC. This encodes CASSSGQGSGFGYEQYF. The chain has TRBV5-1 and TRBJ2-7; 10 bases align to TRBD1. Germline V gene lookup returns CDR1 SGHRS and CDR2 YFSETQ. Trimming removed 3 bases from V and 4 bases from J; junction bases left unmatched: 13. The CDR3 contains 17 residues.

The chain employs TRBV6-5 and TRBJ2-7; perhaps TRBD1 as D (6 bases). CDR1 and CDR2 (germline): MNHEY, SVGAGI. The length of the CDR3 is 12 residues. The ends were cut back, 6 bases at V and 1 base at J, with 7 bases in the middle. CDR3 sequence: CASRGGSYEQYF. The CDR3 DNA reads as TGTGCCAGCAGAGGGGGATCCTACGAGCAGTACTTC.

The genes are TRBV18 and TRBJ1-3; TRBD1 might be the D (6 bases). Deletions cut 2 bases from V and 2 bases from J, with 13 bases between. The CDR3 has 16 amino acids. Germline CDR1 reads KGHSH; CDR2 reads LQKENI. The CDR3 DNA reads TGTGCCAGCTCACCAAGGTTACAGGGAGCTGGAAACACCATATATTTT. This encodes CASSPRLQGAGNTIYF.